The TCR beta chain described here comes from a study of shared clonotypes between healthy human individuals. The overall study: Donor composition was a couple of women and a few men, aged 18 to 49.

Profiling relied on immunoSEQ multiplex PCR, and the TCRdb table lists in-frame clones only, not all of them. The sample has about 730,000 clones; over 60% are singletons. Material for sequencing was memory CD4+ T cells sorted from blood. Subset: CD45RA-negative fraction. The sequence came from a woman under 40 in good health.

The CDR3 is CASSTGTGGIQYF. CDR3 bases: TGTGCCAGCAGTACCGGGACAGGGGGTATTCAGTACTTC. This chain connects TRBV6-5 to TRBJ2-4, with 11 positions matching TRBD1. Germline lookup yields CDR1 MNHEY and CDR2 SVGAGI. Unmatched junction bases numbered 4, after V lost 5 bases and J lost 10 bases. This CDR3 is 13 amino acids long.